A single sample is the source of the 10 T cell receptor beta chains below, sequenced in a study of response to subunit inactivated influenza vaccine. One entry per CDR3 protein, called by TCRdb with MiXCR from the RT-PCR reads. This sample has roughly 170,000 distinct CDR3 sequences, with approximately 9.2% found just once. This specimen consisted of non-naive T cells sorted from PBMCs, obtained on the day of vaccination. The receptors were sampled from a man in his fifties or sixties who received an inactivated influenza vaccine.

This clonotype was seen a handful of times. V gene TRBV12-3 or TRBV12-4 combines with J gene TRBJ2-7; D perhaps matches TRBD1 (5 bases). This CDR3 is built from 13 residues. V was cut by 6 bases and J by 4 bases, with 13 bases left in between. CDR3 sequence: CASRRQGLYEQYF. Written as DNA, the CDR3 is TGTGCCAGCAGACGGCAGGGCTTATACGAGCAGTACTTC.

The CDR3 loop reads CASSLGTGAQETQYF. CDR3 coding DNA: TGTGCCAGCAGCTTAGGGACGGGGGCCCAAGAGACCCAGTACTTC. The chain joins TRBV11-2 to TRBJ2-5; either TRBD1 or TRBD2 may fit D (6 bases each). CDR3 length: 15 residues. Looked up from germline, CDR1 is SGHAT and CDR2 is FQNNGV. Trimming cost V 1 base and J 1 base, with 10 bases left between them.

In its sample, this clonotype was seen many times. The V gene is TRBV6-6, the J gene TRBJ2-5; D is ambiguous. Germline V gene lookup returns CDR1 MNHNY and CDR2 SVGAGI (reference sequence). V lost 0 bases, J lost 5 bases, and 4 bases lay in between. This CDR3 is built from 12 residues. CDR3 DNA: TGTGCCAGCAGTTACTCGAGTGAGACCCAGTACTTC. Protein product: CASSYSSETQYF.

This clonotype has only a few counts. This chain connects TRBV24-1 to TRBJ2-1, with D hard to call. V was pared by 1 base and J by 2 bases, with 14 bases between. CDR1 and CDR2 (germline): KGHDR, SFDVKD. The CDR3 is 17 residues long. The CDR3 region has the DNA TGTGCCACCAGTGATTTAAGTGGTGGCGGAGCCTACAATGAGCAGTTCTTC. Encoded protein: CATSDLSGGGAYNEQFF.

This clonotype was observed at least ten times. The J gene is TRBJ2-1, the V gene TRBV12-3 or TRBV12-4; D is possibly TRBD1 (6 bases). This CDR3 is built from 15 residues. Trimming removed 6 bases from V and 0 bases from J, with 12 bases in between. This chain's CDR3 is CASRTQGSSYNEQFF. For the CDR3, the DNA is TGTGCCAGCAGGACCCAGGGGTCCTCCTACAATGAGCAGTTCTTC.

In this sample, this clonotype turned up many times. This chain uses TRBV5-1 with TRBJ2-3, with D perhaps matching TRBD1 or TRBD2 (6 bases each). Germline values: CDR1 SGHRS, CDR2 YFSETQ. Trimming cost V 0 bases and J 2 bases, with 7 bases left between them. The CDR3 has 14 residues. This chain's CDR3 is CASSLGGATDTQYF. CDR3 sequence (DNA): TGCGCCAGCAGCTTGGGGGGGGCCACAGATACGCAGTATTTT.

In the case of this clonotype: The junction departs from the called germline gene at one end, perhaps through a read error. The V gene is TRBV7-3, the J gene TRBJ2-1, with 9 bases lining up with TRBD1. This CDR3 contains 15 residues. From germline, CDR1 is SGHTA and CDR2 FQGTGA. This CDR3 reads CASSEGQGSYNEQLF. The CDR3 DNA follows: TGTGCCAGCAGCGAGGGACAGGGTAGCTACAATGAGCAGCTCTTC.

This clonotype was seen at least ten times. The chain combines TRBV5-1 with TRBJ2-2; D is unresolved. Germline CDR1 is SGHRS and CDR2 is YFSETQ. This CDR3 comprises 14 residues. Trimming left V 0 bases short and J 6 bases short, with 9 bases between. The CDR3 sequence is CASSLDGKPGELFF. DNA for the CDR3: TGCGCCAGCAGCTTGGATGGTAAACCCGGGGAGCTGTTTTTT.

This clonotype was counted between two and nine times. J is TRBJ2-7 and V is TRBV27, with 7 bases lining up with TRBD2. V lost 7 bases to trimming and J lost 3 bases; unmatched junction nucleotides: 12. Germline values: CDR1 MNHEY, CDR2 SMNVEV (reference sequence). The CDR3 is 15 residues long. This CDR3 reads CASTPSGTGYYEQYF. The CDR3 DNA reads as TGTGCCAGCACCCCAAGCGGGACGGGATACTACGAGCAGTACTTC.

The chain is built from TRBV11-1 and TRBJ2-4; 8 positions agree with TRBD2. Germline V CDR1 and CDR2: SGHAT, FQDESV (reference sequence). The V segment lost 1 base and the J segment 9 bases; nucleotides outside the gene matches: 20. The CDR3 has 19 residues. CDR3 region: CASSLGVGGTRHTAGIQYF. The DNA of the CDR3 is TGTGCCAGCAGCTTAGGCGTGGGTGGGACTAGACATACCGCTGGCATTCAGTACTTC.